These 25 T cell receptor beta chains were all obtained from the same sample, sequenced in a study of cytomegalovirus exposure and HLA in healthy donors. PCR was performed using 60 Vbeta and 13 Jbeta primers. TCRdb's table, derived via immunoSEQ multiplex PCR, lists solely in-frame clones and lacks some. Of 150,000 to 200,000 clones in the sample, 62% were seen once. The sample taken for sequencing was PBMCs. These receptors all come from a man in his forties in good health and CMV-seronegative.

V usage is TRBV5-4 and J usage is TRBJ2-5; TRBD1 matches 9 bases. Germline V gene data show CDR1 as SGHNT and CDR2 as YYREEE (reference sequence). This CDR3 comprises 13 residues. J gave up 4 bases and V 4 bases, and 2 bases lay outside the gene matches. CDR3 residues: CASSTGGRETQYF. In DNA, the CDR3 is TGTGCCAGCAGCACAGGGGGCAGAGAGACCCAGTACTTC.

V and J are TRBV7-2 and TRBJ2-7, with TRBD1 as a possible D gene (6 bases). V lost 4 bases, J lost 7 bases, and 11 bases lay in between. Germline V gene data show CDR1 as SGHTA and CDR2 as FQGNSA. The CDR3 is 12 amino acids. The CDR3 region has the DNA TGTGCCAGCAGCTGGATTCAGGGGGAGCAGTACTTC. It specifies CASSWIQGEQYF.

The CDR3 loop reads CASRTGGFNTEAFF. CDR3 sequence (DNA): TGTGCCAGCAGGACAGGGGGCTTCAACACTGAAGCTTTCTTT. V usage is TRBV6-4 and J usage is TRBJ1-1, with TRBD1 matching 10 bases. Germline-derived CDR1 and CDR2 are MRHNA and SNTAGT. J gave up 2 bases and V 6 bases, and 3 bases lay outside the gene matches. This CDR3 spans 14 amino acids.

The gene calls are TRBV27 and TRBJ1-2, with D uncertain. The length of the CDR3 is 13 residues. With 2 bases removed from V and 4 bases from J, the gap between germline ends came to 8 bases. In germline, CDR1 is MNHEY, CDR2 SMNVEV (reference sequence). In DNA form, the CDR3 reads TGTGCCAGCAGTTTAGGAGGGTTCTATGGCTACACCTTC. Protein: CASSLGGFYGYTF.

The DNA of the CDR3 is TGCGCCAGCAGTGGGGGGATACAAGAGACCCAGTACTTC. Amino acids: CASSGGIQETQYF. The chain links TRBV5-1 to TRBJ2-5, with TRBD2 as a possible D gene (6 bases). The CDR3 loop spans 13 amino acids. V was pared by 5 bases and J by 2 bases, with 10 bases between. Germline V gives CDR1 SGHRS, CDR2 YFSETQ.

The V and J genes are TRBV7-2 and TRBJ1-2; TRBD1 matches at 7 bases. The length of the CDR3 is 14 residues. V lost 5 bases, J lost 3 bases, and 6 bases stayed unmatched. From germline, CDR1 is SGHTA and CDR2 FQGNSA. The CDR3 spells CASSVRQGDYGYTF. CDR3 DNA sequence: TGTGCCAGCAGCGTAAGACAGGGAGACTATGGCTACACCTTC.

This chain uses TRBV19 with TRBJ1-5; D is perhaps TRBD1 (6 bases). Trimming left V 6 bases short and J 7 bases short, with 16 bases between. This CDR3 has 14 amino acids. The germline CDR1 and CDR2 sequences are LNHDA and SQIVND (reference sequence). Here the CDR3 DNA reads TGTGCCAGTAGGAGCAACAGGGATGGCCAGCCCCAGCATTTT. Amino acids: CASRSNRDGQPQHF.

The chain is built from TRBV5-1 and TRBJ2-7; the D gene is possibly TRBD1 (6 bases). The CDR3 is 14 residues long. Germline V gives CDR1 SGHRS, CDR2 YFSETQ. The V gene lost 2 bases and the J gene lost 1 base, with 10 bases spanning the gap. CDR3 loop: CASSFGQGSYEQYF. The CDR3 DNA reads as TGCGCCAGCAGCTTCGGGCAGGGGTCCTACGAGCAGTACTTC.

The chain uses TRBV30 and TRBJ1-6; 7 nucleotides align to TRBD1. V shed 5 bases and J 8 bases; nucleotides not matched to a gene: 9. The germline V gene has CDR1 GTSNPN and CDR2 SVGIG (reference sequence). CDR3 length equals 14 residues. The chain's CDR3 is CAWEFRDRDSPLHF. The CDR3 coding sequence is TGTGCCTGGGAGTTTCGGGACAGAGATTCACCCCTCCACTTT. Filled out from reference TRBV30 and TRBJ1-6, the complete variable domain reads SQTIHQWPATLVQPVGSPLSLECTVEGTSNPNLYWYRQAAGRGLQLLFYSVGIGQISSEVPQNLSASRPQDRQFILSSKKLLLSDSGFYLCAWEFRDRDSPLHFGNGTRLTVT.

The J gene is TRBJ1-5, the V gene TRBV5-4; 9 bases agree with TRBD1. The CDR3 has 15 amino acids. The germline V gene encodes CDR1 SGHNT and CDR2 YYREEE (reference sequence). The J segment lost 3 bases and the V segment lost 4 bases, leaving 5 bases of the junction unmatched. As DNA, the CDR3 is TGTGCCAGCAGCGCCGGGACAGGGACCAATCAGCCCCAGCATTTT. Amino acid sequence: CASSAGTGTNQPQHF.

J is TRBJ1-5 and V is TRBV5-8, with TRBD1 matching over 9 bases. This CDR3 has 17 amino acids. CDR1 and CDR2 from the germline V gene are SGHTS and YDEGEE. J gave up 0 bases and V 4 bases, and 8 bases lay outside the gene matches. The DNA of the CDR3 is TGTGCCAGCAGCCCAGGGACAGGGAGGACTAGCAATCAGCCCCAGCATTTT. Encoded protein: CASSPGTGRTSNQPQHF.

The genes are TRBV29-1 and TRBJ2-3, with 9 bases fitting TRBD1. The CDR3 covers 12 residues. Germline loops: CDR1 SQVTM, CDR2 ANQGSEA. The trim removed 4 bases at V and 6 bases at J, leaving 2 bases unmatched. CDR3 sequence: CSVGTGEDTQYF. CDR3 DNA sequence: TGCAGCGTTGGGACAGGGGAGGATACGCAGTATTTT.

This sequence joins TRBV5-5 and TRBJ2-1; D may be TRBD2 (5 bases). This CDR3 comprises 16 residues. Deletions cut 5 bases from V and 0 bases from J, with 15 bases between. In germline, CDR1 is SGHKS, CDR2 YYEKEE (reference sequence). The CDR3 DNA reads TGTGCCAGCAGATCACGGGTACTAGACTCCTACAATGAGCAGTTCTTC. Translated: CASRSRVLDSYNEQFF.

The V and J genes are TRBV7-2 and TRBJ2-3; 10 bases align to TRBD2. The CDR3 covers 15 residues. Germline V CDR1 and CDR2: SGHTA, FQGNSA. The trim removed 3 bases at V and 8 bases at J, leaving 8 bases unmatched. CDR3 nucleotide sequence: TGTGCCAGCAGCTTCCTGGCAGCGGGGGGGGGTACGCAGTATTTT. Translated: CASSFLAAGGGTQYF.

The CDR3 bases are TGTGCCAGCACTGGGACAGGTTCCTACGAGCAGTACTTC. Protein sequence: CASTGTGSYEQYF. V usage is TRBV11-2 and J usage is TRBJ2-7, with 8 nucleotides matching TRBD1. The CDR3 is 13 amino acids. Looked up from germline, CDR1 is SGHAT and CDR2 is FQNNGV. The ends lost 7 bases at V and 1 base at J; junction bases unmatched: 3. Using reference TRBV11-2 and TRBJ2-7 for the parts outside the CDR3, the full variable domain is EAGVAQSPRYKIIEKRQSVAFWCNPISGHATLYWYQQILGQGPKLLIQFQNNGVVDDSQLPKDRFSAERLKGVDSTLKIQPAKLEDSAVYLCASTGTGSYEQYFGPGTRLTVT.

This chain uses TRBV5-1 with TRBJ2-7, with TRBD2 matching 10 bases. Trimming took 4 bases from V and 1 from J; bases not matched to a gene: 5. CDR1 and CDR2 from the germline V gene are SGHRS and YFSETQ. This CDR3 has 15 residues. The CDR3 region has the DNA TGCGCCAGCAGCCTCCAGCGGGAGGGATCCTACGAGCAGTACTTC. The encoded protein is CASSLQREGSYEQYF.

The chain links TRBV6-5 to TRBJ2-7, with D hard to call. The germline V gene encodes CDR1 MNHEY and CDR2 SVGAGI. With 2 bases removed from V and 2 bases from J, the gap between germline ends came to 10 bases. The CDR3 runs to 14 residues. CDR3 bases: TGTGCCAGCAGTTACCAGTACGAAGCCTACGAGCAGTACTTC. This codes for CASSYQYEAYEQYF.

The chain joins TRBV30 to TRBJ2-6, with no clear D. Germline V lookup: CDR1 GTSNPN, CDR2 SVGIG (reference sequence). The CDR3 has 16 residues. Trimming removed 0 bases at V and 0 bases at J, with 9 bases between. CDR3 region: CAWSVVWSSGANVLTF. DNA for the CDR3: TGTGCCTGGAGTGTGGTTTGGAGCTCTGGGGCCAACGTCCTGACTTTC. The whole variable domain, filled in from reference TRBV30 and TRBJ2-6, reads SQTIHQWPATLVQPVGSPLSLECTVEGTSNPNLYWYRQAAGRGLQLLFYSVGIGQISSEVPQNLSASRPQDRQFILSSKKLLLSDSGFYLCAWSVVWSSGANVLTFGAGSRLTVL.

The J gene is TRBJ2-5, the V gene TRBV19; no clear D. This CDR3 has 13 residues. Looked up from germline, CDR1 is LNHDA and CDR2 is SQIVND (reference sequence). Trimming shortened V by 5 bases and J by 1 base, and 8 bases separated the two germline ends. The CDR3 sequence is CASSRNSQETQYF. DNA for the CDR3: TGTGCCAGTAGTCGAAACAGCCAAGAGACCCAGTACTTC.

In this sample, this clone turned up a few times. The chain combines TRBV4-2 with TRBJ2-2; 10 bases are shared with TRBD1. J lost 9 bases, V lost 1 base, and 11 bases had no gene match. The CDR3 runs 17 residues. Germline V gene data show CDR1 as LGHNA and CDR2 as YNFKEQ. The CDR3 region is CASSQGVGDRGLRELFF. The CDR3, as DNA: TGTGCCAGCAGCCAAGGAGTCGGTGACAGGGGGCTTCGGGAGCTGTTTTTT.

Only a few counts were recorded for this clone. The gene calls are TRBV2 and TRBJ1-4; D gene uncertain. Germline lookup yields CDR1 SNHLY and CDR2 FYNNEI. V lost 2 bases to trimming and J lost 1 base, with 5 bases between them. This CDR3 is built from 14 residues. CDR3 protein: CASSEFLTNEKLFF. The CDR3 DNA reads TGTGCCAGCAGTGAATTTCTAACTAATGAAAAACTGTTTTTT.

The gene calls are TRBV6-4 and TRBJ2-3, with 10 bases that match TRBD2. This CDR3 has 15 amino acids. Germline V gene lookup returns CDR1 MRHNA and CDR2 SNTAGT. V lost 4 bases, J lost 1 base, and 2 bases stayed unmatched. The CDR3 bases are TGTGCCAGCAGTGTCGGGACTAGCGGCACAGATACGCAGTATTTT. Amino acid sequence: CASSVGTSGTDTQYF.

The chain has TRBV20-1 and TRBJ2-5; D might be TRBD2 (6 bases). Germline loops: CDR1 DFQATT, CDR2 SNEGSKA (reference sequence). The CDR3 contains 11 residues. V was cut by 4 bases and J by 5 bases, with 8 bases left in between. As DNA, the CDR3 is TGCAGTGCTATGGGAGGCGAGACCCAGTACTTC. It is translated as CSAMGGETQYF.

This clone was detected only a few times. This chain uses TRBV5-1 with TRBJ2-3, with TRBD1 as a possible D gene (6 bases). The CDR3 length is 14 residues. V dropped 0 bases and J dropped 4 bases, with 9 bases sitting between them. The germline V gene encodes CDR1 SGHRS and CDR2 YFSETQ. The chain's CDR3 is CASSLAQGPDTQYF. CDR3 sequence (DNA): TGCGCCAGCAGCTTGGCACAGGGCCCAGATACGCAGTATTTT.

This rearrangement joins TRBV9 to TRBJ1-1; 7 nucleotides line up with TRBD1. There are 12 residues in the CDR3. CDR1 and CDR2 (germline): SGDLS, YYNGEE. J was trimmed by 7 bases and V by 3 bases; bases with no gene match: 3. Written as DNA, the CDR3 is TGTGCCAGCAGCGCAGGGGGATATGAAGCTTTCTTT. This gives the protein CASSAGGYEAFF.